Presented here are 23 T cell receptor beta chains from one specimen sequenced in a study of T cells after posttransplantation cyclophosphamide (dated by TCRdb to the mid-2010s). The control group consisted of over 10 patients who received myeloablative marrow transplants with methotrexate plus a calcineurin inhibitor and who were sampled 1 year after transplant. Library construction relied on the immunoSEQ multiplex PCR assay. TCRdb carries this immuneACCESS record with in-frame sequences only. Its versions omit some clonotypes, under half of them owing to an unresolved V gene in the studies checked, with the rest unexplained. A total of tens of thousands of clones appear in this sample, about 89% of them only once. The biggest ten clones account for approximately 8% of the sample. Material: PBMCs, obtained after an allogeneic stem cell transplant with a calcineurin inhibitor and methotrexate. These receptors all stem from a female patient in her 50s who received an allogeneic stem cell transplant from an unrelated donor, was CMV-positive, and had chronic GVHD only. Following a transplant, some T cells may be graft donor cells, not patient cells.

The J gene is TRBJ1-4, the V gene TRBV29-1; 7 bases fit TRBD1. The V gene end was trimmed by 6 bases and the J gene end by 6 bases; junction bases not matched to a gene: 10. This CDR3 has 14 residues. From germline, CDR1 is SQVTM and CDR2 ANQGSEA. The CDR3 sequence: CSVAMTGWDEKLFF. DNA for the CDR3: TGCAGCGTCGCCATGACAGGGTGGGATGAAAAACTGTTTTTT.

The chain uses TRBV7-2 and TRBJ1-5; the D gene is possibly TRBD1 (5 bases). The CDR3 sequence is 14 residues long. V was cut by 1 base and J by 4 bases, with 8 bases left in between. Germline V gives CDR1 SGHTA, CDR2 FQGNSA. This CDR3 reads CASSLGGANQPQHF. The CDR3 DNA sequence: TGTGCCAGCAGCTTAGGTGGGGCGAATCAGCCCCAGCATTTT.

Turning to this clone: Its ends do not fully match the called genes, so a read error is possible. CDR3 sequence: CASSPYAGGDNEQFF. The DNA for the CDR3 is TGTGCTAGCAGCCCCTACGCGGGAGGGGACAATGAGCAGTTCTTC. The genes are TRBV7-7 and TRBJ2-1; TRBD2 matches at 9 bases. This CDR3 is built from 15 residues. Looked up from germline, CDR1 is SSHAT and CDR2 is FNYEAQ (reference sequence).

The chain employs TRBV9 and TRBJ1-2; D may be TRBD1 (5 bases). V was clipped by 6 bases and J by 5 bases, with 20 bases between them. Germline CDR1 and CDR2: SGDLS and YYNGEE. The CDR3 sequence is 15 residues long. The CDR3 DNA reads as TGTGCCAGCACCCCCGGGAGGGGTCCCGCATATGGCTACACCTTC. Its protein product is CASTPGRGPAYGYTF.

The CDR3 DNA sequence: TGTGCCAGCAGCTTAGTATTCCTAGCGCAACAAGAGACCCAGTACTTC. It translates to CASSLVFLAQQETQYF. The chain is built from TRBV7-2 and TRBJ2-5; perhaps TRBD2 as D (6 bases). This CDR3 is built from 16 residues. V lost 1 base, J lost 2 bases, and 14 bases lay in between. Germline V CDR1 and CDR2: SGHTA, FQGNSA.

V is TRBV5-4 and J is TRBJ1-2; the D gene is possibly TRBD1 (5 bases). Germline V gives CDR1 SGHNT, CDR2 YYREEE (reference sequence). V was cut by 0 bases and J by 7 bases, with 10 bases left in between. This CDR3 region has 13 residues. In DNA, the CDR3 is TGTGCCAGCAGCTTGGCAGGGTCAGGTGGCTACACCTTC. Translating it yields CASSLAGSGGYTF. Variable domain in full (rest from reference TRBV5-4 and TRBJ1-2): ETGVTQSPTHLIKTRGQQVTLRCSSQSGHNTVSWYQQALGQGPQFIFQYYREEENGRGNFPPRFSGLQFPNYSSELNVNALELDDSALYLCASSLAGSGGYTFGSGTRLTVV.

J is TRBJ1-5 and V is TRBV5-4; D gene uncertain. Germline CDR1 SGHNT, CDR2 YYREEE (reference sequence). V was trimmed by 4 bases and J by 3 bases, leaving 8 bases between them. The CDR3 runs to 13 residues. The CDR3 nucleotides are TGTGCCAGCAGCCCAGGAAACAATCAGCCCCAGCATTTT. This gives the protein CASSPGNNQPQHF.

The J gene is TRBJ2-2, the V gene TRBV7-9; D perhaps matches TRBD1 (6 bases). The CDR3 sequence is 15 residues long. Trimming pared 1 base from V and 5 bases from J, leaving 11 bases between. The germline CDR1 and CDR2 sequences are SEHNR and FQNEAQ (reference sequence). CDR3 in DNA: TGTGCCAGCAGCTTAGTGGACAGCAGGACCGGGGAGCTGTTTTTT. It codes for CASSLVDSRTGELFF.

The chain has TRBV6-1 and TRBJ1-4; TRBD1 matches at 9 bases. The CDR3 is 15 amino acids. The germline V gene has CDR1 MNHNS and CDR2 SASEGT. V trimming: 1 base; J trimming: 7 bases; junction bases outside the gene matches: 4. CDR3 in DNA: TGTGCCAGCAGTGAAGGGACAGGGGCCGGTGAAAAACTGTTTTTT. Protein sequence: CASSEGTGAGEKLFF.

V gene TRBV18 combines with J gene TRBJ2-5; D is undetermined. The V gene lost 2 bases and the J gene lost 4 bases, with 8 bases spanning the gap. Germline V lookup: CDR1 KGHSH, CDR2 LQKENI. The CDR3 sequence is 13 residues long. CDR3 loop: CASSPVNRETQYF. DNA of the CDR3: TGTGCCAGCTCACCAGTAAACAGAGAGACCCAGTACTTC.

The V and J genes are TRBV7-3 and TRBJ2-2; D gene uncertain. The V end lost 3 bases, the J end lost 2 bases, and 4 bases lay between the germline ends. The CDR3 has 13 amino acids. CDR1 is SGHTA, CDR2 FQGTGA, per germline. The CDR3 DNA sequence: TGTGCCAGCAGCTTTCTAAACACCGGGGAGCTGTTTTTT. Residues: CASSFLNTGELFF.

The chain employs TRBV5-1 and TRBJ2-5; D not resolved. The V gene's germline CDR1 is SGHRS and CDR2 YFSETQ. Deletions cut 0 bases from V and 1 base from J, with 7 bases between. The CDR3 consists of 14 residues. CDR3: CASSLVSGQETQYF. CDR3 nucleotides: TGCGCCAGCAGCTTGGTTTCAGGCCAAGAGACCCAGTACTTC.

This clone was counted only a few times. The chain has TRBV7-2 and TRBJ2-5; TRBD2 is a possible D gene (5 bases). The CDR3 is 15 amino acids. The germline V gene encodes CDR1 SGHTA and CDR2 FQGNSA. The germline V and J ends were trimmed by 2 bases and 3 bases, with 13 bases remaining between them. CDR3 coding DNA: TGTGCCAGCAGCTTATTTCTTAGCGCGAAAGAGACCCAGTACTTC. As protein: CASSLFLSAKETQYF.

J is TRBJ2-7 and V is TRBV18, with TRBD1 identical over 11 bases. CDR1 and CDR2 (germline): KGHSH, LQKENI. The CDR3 extends over 15 amino acids. J lost 3 bases, V lost 3 bases, and 4 bases had no gene match. CDR3 nucleotide sequence: TGTGCCAGCTCACCCGGGACAGGGGGTATCTACGAGCAGTACTTC. This sequence encodes CASSPGTGGIYEQYF.

V gene TRBV11-2 combines with J gene TRBJ2-7; tentative D call: TRBD1 (6 bases). Germline lookup yields CDR1 SGHAT and CDR2 FQNNGV. This CDR3 region has 15 residues. The V and J ends lost 5 bases and 3 bases respectively, with 17 bases between them. The chain's CDR3 is CASSGLGRDNYEQYF. CDR3 coding DNA: TGTGCCAGCAGCGGCCTAGGACGGGACAACTACGAGCAGTACTTC.

This rearrangement joins TRBV7-3 to TRBJ2-1; TRBD2 aligns across 14 bases. The CDR3 extends over 17 amino acids. From germline, CDR1 is SGHTA and CDR2 FQGTGA. After removal of 5 bases from V and 5 bases from J, the junction contained 8 bases not matched to a gene. The CDR3: CASSLMGLAGVHNEQFF. CDR3 coding DNA: TGTGCCAGCAGCCTAATGGGACTAGCGGGAGTGCACAATGAGCAGTTCTTC.

The J gene is TRBJ2-3, the V gene TRBV11-3, with D unclear. V lost 1 base and J 2 bases, leaving 7 bases between the germline ends. The CDR3 runs to 14 residues. Germline CDR1 and CDR2: SGHNT and YENEEA. DNA of the CDR3: TGTGCCAGCAGCTTAGGGGCCGCCACAGATACGCAGTATTTT. Amino acid sequence: CASSLGAATDTQYF.

The V gene is TRBV9, the J gene TRBJ2-3, with 14 nucleotides matching TRBD2. Trimming at V came to 2 bases and at J to 6 bases, leaving 8 bases not matched to a gene. The germline V gene has CDR1 SGDLS and CDR2 YYNGEE. The CDR3 has 17 residues. This chain's CDR3 is CASSVSGTSGGLDTQYF. CDR3 sequence (DNA): TGTGCCAGCAGCGTGAGCGGGACTAGCGGGGGTTTGGATACGCAGTATTTT. Full variable domain (rest looked up from reference TRBV9 and TRBJ2-3): DSGVTQTPKHLITATGQRVTLRCSPRSGDLSVYWYQQSLDQGLQFLIQYYNGEERAKGNILERFSAQQFPDLHSELNLSSLELGDSALYFCASSVSGTSGGLDTQYFGPGTRLTVL.

V usage is TRBV4-3 and J usage is TRBJ2-6, with D unresolved. The V end was cut by 5 bases, the J end by 0 bases, with 11 bases between. Germline V CDR1 and CDR2: LGHNA, YSLEER. The CDR3 runs 16 residues. The CDR3 sequence: CASSTIQASGANVLTF. The CDR3 region has the DNA TGCGCCAGCAGCACTATACAAGCCTCTGGGGCCAACGTCCTGACTTTC.

The chain links TRBV28 to TRBJ2-7; TRBD2 agrees at 10 bases. The CDR3 loop spans 21 amino acids. Germline lookup yields CDR1 MDHEN and CDR2 SYDVKM. The V gene end was trimmed by 3 bases and the J gene end by 2 bases; junction bases not matched to a gene: 22. The CDR3 protein is CASSFLKLAGRDGGWPYEQYF. The CDR3, as DNA: TGTGCCAGCAGTTTTTTGAAACTAGCGGGACGGGACGGGGGTTGGCCCTACGAGCAGTACTTC.

This clone was recorded a few times. The junction departs from germline at one end; a sequencing error may be responsible. This chain uses TRBV29-1 with TRBJ1-3, with D perhaps matching TRBD1 (6 bases). Germline assignment: CDR1 SQVTM and CDR2 ANQGSEA. This CDR3 spans 14 amino acids. The CDR3 here is CSVKEGGSGNTIYF. The CDR3 coding sequence is TGCAGCGTTAAAGAGGGGGGCTCTGGAAACACCATATATTTT.

V gene TRBV19 combines with J gene TRBJ1-4, with a weak D call TRBD1 (6 bases). Trimming pared 7 bases from V and 6 bases from J, leaving 18 bases between. Germline V lookup: CDR1 LNHDA, CDR2 SQIVND (reference sequence). The CDR3 has 15 amino acids. The CDR3 is CASTPLGGQDEKLFF. CDR3 nucleotide sequence: TGTGCCAGTACGCCCCTCGGGGGGCAAGATGAAAAACTGTTTTTT. The variable domain in full, completed from reference TRBV19 and TRBJ1-4, reads DGGITQSPKYLFRKEGQNVTLSCEQNLNHDAMYWYRQDPGQGLRLIYYSQIVNDFQKGDIAEGYSVSREKKESFPLTVTSAQKNPTAFYLCASTPLGGQDEKLFFGSGTQLSVL.

The chain has TRBV6-5 and TRBJ1-1; TRBD1 agrees at 9 bases. The junction had 6 bases not matched to a gene; V was cut back by 0 bases and J by 4 bases. This CDR3 contains 16 residues. The germline V gene has CDR1 MNHEY and CDR2 SVGAGI. As DNA, the CDR3 is TGTGCCAGCAGTTACTCAGGACAGGGGCTTGGCACTGAAGCTTTCTTT. Its protein product is CASSYSGQGLGTEAFF.